This TCR beta chain was sequenced during a study of T cell responses to AZD1222 COVID-19 vaccine. Here immunoSEQ multiplex PCR was the method, and the copy in TCRdb shows in-frame clones only, minus some. Of roughly 100,000 clones listed, over 80% are singletons. Concerning this clone itself: What it binds is not known.

Study-wide results and caveats: At baseline, just a handful of AZD1222 recipients tested seropositive. A mostly white British donor set with more females was recruited, and clonal diversity was possibly underestimated.

Per the germline V gene, CDR1 is KGHSH and CDR2 is LQKENI. V lost 3 bases and J 0 bases, leaving 12 bases between the germline ends. The CDR3 extends over 16 amino acids. The chain links TRBV18 to TRBJ1-3; possibly TRBD1 for D (6 bases). The material sequenced was peripheral blood, taken on day 0 of AZD1222 vaccination. The sequence came from an adult in good health. The CDR3 DNA follows: TGTGCCAGCTCACCGAGGACAGCCTTCTCTGGAAACACCATATATTTT. It encodes CASSPRTAFSGNTIYF.